A selection of T cell receptor beta chains follows, all from one sample in a study of OX40 agonist ivuxolimab in advanced cancers. Some clones are missing from TCRdb's copy, which holds only in-frame ones; the method was immunoSEQ multiplex PCR. The repertoire has 100,000 or so clones, about 89% of them found once; the top ten carry 0.16%. Sequencing was performed on CD4+ or CD8+ T cells sorted from blood, taken in a trial of the OX40 agonist ivuxolimab. Source of these receptors: an adult with an advanced solid tumor such as melanoma, head and neck, liver or kidney cancer. CDR3s include the opening cysteine and the closing phenylalanine or tryptophan.

v_gene: TRBV27; j_gene: TRBJ1-2; CDR3aa: CASSRRGTEAYVYTF
v_gene: TRBV25-1; j_gene: TRBJ1-2; CDR3aa: CASSRGGGNYGYTF
v_gene: TRBV11-2; j_gene: TRBJ1-1; CDR3aa: CASSLGLGGGPEAFF
v_gene: TRBV6-5; j_gene: TRBJ2-1; CDR3aa: CASSYSSPGTTYEQFF
v_gene: TRBV5-1; j_gene: TRBJ1-6; CDR3aa: CASAQGLENSPLHF
v_gene: TRBV27; j_gene: TRBJ2-1; CDR3aa: CASSVWIAGVKYNEQFF
v_gene: TRBV5-6; j_gene: TRBJ2-3; CDR3aa: CASSLASGTDTQYF
v_gene: TRBV25-1; j_gene: TRBJ1-3; CDR3aa: CASRGAGNTIYF
v_gene: TRBV30; j_gene: TRBJ1-5; CDR3aa: CAWSPGQLNQPQHF
v_gene: TRBV27; j_gene: TRBJ1-3; CDR3aa: CARRRPQGSGGNTIYF
v_gene: TRBV15; j_gene: TRBJ2-5; CDR3aa: CATSRDRETQYF
v_gene: TRBV5-1; j_gene: TRBJ1-1; CDR3aa: CASSFDRGTNTEAFF
v_gene: TRBV27; j_gene: TRBJ2-3; CDR3aa: CASSPVAGGDTQYF
v_gene: TRBV2; j_gene: TRBJ1-1; CDR3aa: CASTQEGYTEAFF
v_gene: TRBV2; j_gene: TRBJ2-1; CDR3aa: CASSERASRNNEQFF
v_gene: TRBV6-5; j_gene: TRBJ2-7; CDR3aa: CASSYLRQGIRYEQYF
v_gene: TRBV19; j_gene: TRBJ1-1; CDR3aa: CASSIGPGQQTKAFF
v_gene: TRBV5-1; j_gene: TRBJ2-2; CDR3aa: CASSPEVTGELFF
v_gene: TRBV5-1; j_gene: TRBJ1-4; CDR3aa: CASSTGTNEKLFF
v_gene: TRBV6-6; j_gene: TRBJ2-7; CDR3aa: CASSHGTGPEQYF